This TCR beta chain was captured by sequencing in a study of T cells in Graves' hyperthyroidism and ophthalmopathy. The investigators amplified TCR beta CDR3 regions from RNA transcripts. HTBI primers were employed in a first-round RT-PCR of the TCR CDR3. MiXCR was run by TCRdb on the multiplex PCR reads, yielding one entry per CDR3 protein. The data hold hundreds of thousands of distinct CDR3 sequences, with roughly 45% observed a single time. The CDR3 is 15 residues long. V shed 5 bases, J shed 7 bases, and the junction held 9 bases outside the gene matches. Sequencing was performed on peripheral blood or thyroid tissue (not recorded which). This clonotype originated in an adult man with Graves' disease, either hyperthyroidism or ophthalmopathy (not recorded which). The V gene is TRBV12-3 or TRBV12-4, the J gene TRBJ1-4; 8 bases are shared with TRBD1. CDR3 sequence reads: CASSTRQGNTEKLFF. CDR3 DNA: TGTGCCAGCAGTACCCGACAGGGGAACACTGAAAAACTGTTTTTT.